The clone carrying this T cell receptor (beta chain) was observed a few times. The antigen is undetermined. This sample stems from a study of T cell repertoires in cytomegalovirus infection. The wider study: Epitope selection comprised recently identified HLA-C-restricted CMV epitopes and well-studied HLA-B-restricted CMV epitopes. Matching HLA type and CMV infection were both indicated by public TCR beta signatures.

Overall study findings and caveats: HLA-C-restricted TCR beta clonotypes specific for CMV led the ex vivo response. Accumulated public TCR beta family frequency recognized individuals carrying CMV together with the relevant HLA.

The CDR3 has 14 residues. The V segment lost 7 bases and the J segment 5 bases; nucleotides outside the gene matches: 7. TCRdb recomputed calls from the reads with MiXCR, one row per CDR3 protein. The repertoire holds about 480,000 distinct CDR3 sequences, 30% to 40% seen once, with around a sixth in the top ten. The TCR originated in a human donor in good health (CMV status not recorded). Some clones in this sample may be carry-over from other donors' samples. This sequence joins TRBV12-3 or TRBV12-4 and TRBJ2-4; 8 bases align to TRBD1. Sample: cultured PBMCs, taken from culture after CMV antigen stimulation. In DNA, the CDR3 is TGTGCCAGCACCCCGGACAGGGTAGAAAACATTCAGTACTTC. Residues: CASTPDRVENIQYF.